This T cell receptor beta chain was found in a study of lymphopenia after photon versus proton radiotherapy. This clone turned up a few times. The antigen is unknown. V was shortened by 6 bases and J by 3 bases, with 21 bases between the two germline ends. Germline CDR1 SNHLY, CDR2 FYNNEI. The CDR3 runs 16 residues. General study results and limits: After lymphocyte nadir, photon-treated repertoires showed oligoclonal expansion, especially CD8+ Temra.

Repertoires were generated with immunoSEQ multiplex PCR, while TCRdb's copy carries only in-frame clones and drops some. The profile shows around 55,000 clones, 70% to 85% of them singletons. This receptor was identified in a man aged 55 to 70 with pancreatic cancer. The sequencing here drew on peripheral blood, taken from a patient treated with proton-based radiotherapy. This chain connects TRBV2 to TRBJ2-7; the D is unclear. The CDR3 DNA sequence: TGTGCCAGCAGCATGGCTGGGTGGCAAGAAAACTACGAGCAGTACTTC. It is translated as CASSMAGWQENYEQYF.